A single sample is the source of the 31 T cell receptor beta chains below, sequenced in a study of T cell repertoires in cytomegalovirus infection (dated by TCRdb to about 2019). These reads were obtained on an Illumina HiSeq 1500. Using fastp trimming at Q25 and MiXCR clonotype assembly, TCRdb reanalyzed the public sequencing data and kept in-frame beta chains. When rows share a CDR3 protein, they turn into one entry using the most common DNA and genes. Here the sample has around 900,000 distinct CDR3 sequences; about 33% occur a single time. The ten largest clones capture 10% to 15% of the sample. These receptors are not linked to any known antigen. The intended sense of this specimen's treatment or condition label: in vitro stimulation with specific CMV peptide epitopes to enrich CMV-specific T cells. The sample consisted of cultured CD8+ T cells from PBMCs, taken from culture after CMV antigen stimulation. Source of these receptors: a human donor in good health (CMV status not recorded). Some clones in this sample may be carry-over from other donors' samples.

This clonotype was recorded a few times. V is TRBV7-6 and J is TRBJ1-2; unclear D gene. Germline-derived CDR1 and CDR2 are SGHVS and FNYEAQ. The V end was cut by 5 bases, the J end by 8 bases, with 15 bases between. The CDR3 has 13 residues. The CDR3 region has the DNA TGTGCCAGCAGCCCAGACGTCACCGGGGGCTACACCTTC. It codes for CASSPDVTGGYTF.

This chain connects TRBV4-1 to TRBJ1-1; TRBD1 matches at 7 bases. The CDR3 loop spans 16 amino acids. Germline V gives CDR1 MGHRA, CDR2 YSYEKL. With 4 bases clipped from V and 5 bases from J, the junction kept 13 bases outside the gene matches. The CDR3 is CASSLSEGQPGTEAFF. The CDR3 DNA reads TGCGCCAGCAGCCTTTCAGAGGGACAGCCGGGAACTGAAGCTTTCTTT.

This clonotype showed up many times. CDR3 residues: CASSLAEYNYGYTF. The CDR3 nucleotides are TGTGCCAGCAGCTTAGCGGAGTATAACTATGGCTACACCTTC. The rearrangement links TRBV7-2 to TRBJ1-2; no firm D call. Germline V gene data show CDR1 as SGHTA and CDR2 as FQGNSA. CDR3 length: 14 residues. V was clipped by 0 bases and J by 1 base, with 6 bases between them.

This clonotype was counted a few times. The chain is built from TRBV6-6 and TRBJ1-1; the match to TRBD1 covers 10 bases. The V segment lost 7 bases and the J segment 1 base; nucleotides outside the gene matches: 18. The V gene's germline CDR1 is MNHNY and CDR2 SVGAGI (reference sequence). The CDR3 totals 19 residues. CDR3: CASTNRRGQGRSENTEAFF. For the CDR3, the DNA is TGTGCCAGCACCAACCGACGGGGACAGGGGCGTTCGGAGAACACTGAAGCTTTCTTT.

The sample holds a few counts of this clonotype. The V call is TRBV7-3, the J call TRBJ2-3; 7 nucleotides line up with TRBD1. The germline CDR1 and CDR2 sequences are SGHTA and FQGTGA. This CDR3 contains 14 residues. J was trimmed by 0 bases and V by 5 bases; bases with no gene match: 2. As DNA, the CDR3 is TGTGCCAGCAGCATGACAGGGAGCACAGATACGCAGTATTTT. This encodes CASSMTGSTDTQYF.

The V call is TRBV10-3, the J call TRBJ2-7, with D perhaps matching TRBD1 (6 bases). The CDR3 is 12 residues long. The V gene lost 6 bases and the J gene lost 6 bases, with 12 bases spanning the gap. The germline CDR1 and CDR2 sequences are ENHRY and SYGVKD. CDR3 sequence: CAISSGAPEQYV. The CDR3 nucleotides are TGTGCCATCAGCTCAGGGGCCCCCGAGCAGTACGTC.

This chain uses TRBV19 with TRBJ2-1; 8 bases agree with TRBD2. Germline V gives CDR1 LNHDA, CDR2 SQIVND (reference sequence). Unmatched junction bases numbered 1, after V lost 7 bases and J lost 8 bases. This CDR3 region has 11 residues. The CDR3 DNA reads TGTGCCAGTACGCGGGGGGATGAGCAGTTCTTC. Its translation: CASTRGDEQFF.

This clonotype was observed a few times. The chain combines TRBV7-2 with TRBJ2-2, with unresolved D. With 2 bases removed from V and 1 base from J, the gap between germline ends came to 14 bases. CDR3 length: 17 residues. CDR1 is SGHTA and CDR2 is FQGNSA in the germline V gene. The DNA of the CDR3 is TGTGCCAGCAGCTTATTGGGGATTCAAAGGAACACCGGGGAGCTGTTTTTT. It is translated as CASSLLGIQRNTGELFF.

This sequence joins TRBV19 and TRBJ2-3; D ambiguous. Trimming took off 11 bases at V and 4 bases at J, with 22 bases between the two ends. This CDR3 region has 15 residues. In germline, CDR1 is LNHDA, CDR2 SQIVND (reference sequence). The DNA of the CDR3 is TGTGCCGCAAGCCACAACACGCTAAGCGCAGATACGCAGTATTTT. Its translation: CAASHNTLSADTQYF.

A few counts support this clonotype. V gene TRBV4-3 combines with J gene TRBJ2-3; D ambiguous. CDR1 and CDR2 (germline): LGHNA, YSLEER. The V end was cut by 0 bases, the J end by 6 bases, with 10 bases between. The length of the CDR3 is 14 residues. The CDR3 bases are TGCGCCAGCAGCCAAGATACCGCGGCCGATACGCAGTATTTT. Protein sequence: CASSQDTAADTQYF.

With respect to this clonotype: Being one base from a much bigger clone, this may be a read error. The V and J genes are TRBV7-6 and TRBJ2-3; possibly TRBD1 or TRBD2 for D (5 bases each). CDR1 SGHVS and CDR2 FNYEAQ come from the germline V gene. The CDR3 totals 16 residues. The CDR3 nucleotides are TGTGTCAGCAGCTTAGATTTGAGGGGAAGCACAGATACGCAGTATTTT. Its translation is CVSSLDLRGSTDTQYF.

This clonotype was found a few times. The chain is built from TRBV10-3 and TRBJ1-2; TRBD1 matches 7 bases. V dropped 6 bases and J dropped 5; count of bases not matched to a gene: 15. Germline CDR1 reads ENHRY; CDR2 reads SYGVKD. The CDR3 extends over 16 amino acids. The CDR3 bases are TGTGCCATCAGCGATTTTGACCCGGACAGGCGATATGGCTACACCTTC. Amino acids: CAISDFDPDRRYGYTF.

This chain connects TRBV6-1 to TRBJ2-5; 7 positions match TRBD2. The V and J ends lost 2 bases and 5 bases, in that order; junction bases with no gene match: 8. This CDR3 has 15 residues. Germline V CDR1 and CDR2: MNHNS, SASEGT. Here the CDR3 reads CASSERGVTWETQYF. CDR3 DNA: TGTGCCAGCAGTGAACGGGGGGTAACCTGGGAGACCCAGTACTTC.

There are a few counts of this clonotype. The chain has TRBV25-1 and TRBJ1-1; D gene unclear. The germline gives CDR1 MGHDK, CDR2 SYGVNS. This CDR3 contains 15 residues. Trimming stripped 5 bases from V and 1 base from J, with 14 bases between. CDR3 protein: CASSNTPDPNTEAFF. The CDR3 DNA reads as TGTGCCAGCAGTAATACCCCCGACCCGAACACTGAAGCTTTCTTT.

This clonotype has more than one count but fewer than ten. V is TRBV7-9 and J is TRBJ2-3; D may be TRBD1 (5 bases). Trimming shortened V by 5 bases and J by 3 bases, and 15 bases separated the two germline ends. The V gene's germline CDR1 is SEHNR and CDR2 FQNEAQ (reference sequence). The CDR3 is made up of 15 amino acids. CDR3 DNA: TGTGCCAGCAGCCAGCTCGGACAAGTTACAGATACGCAGTATTTT. It is translated as CASSQLGQVTDTQYF.

In this sample, this clonotype turned up once. One junction end disagrees with the germline gene, perhaps due to a read error. The gene calls are TRBV12-3 or TRBV12-4 and TRBJ2-2; 9 positions agree with TRBD1. The CDR3 runs 16 residues. The CDR3 loop reads CASSQGQGPNTRELFF. Here the CDR3 DNA reads TGTGCCAGCAGCCAAGGACAGGGGCCGAACACCAGGGAGCTGTTTTTT.

This clonotype was seen a few times. This chain uses TRBV6-6 with TRBJ2-7; the match to TRBD2 covers 8 bases. Looked up from germline, CDR1 is MNHNY and CDR2 is SVGAGI (reference sequence). This CDR3 region has 13 residues. The V gene end was trimmed by 5 bases and the J gene end by 3 bases; junction bases not matched to a gene: 3. CDR3 in amino acids: CASSRAGGYEQYV. CDR3 coding DNA: TGTGCCAGCAGTCGGGCGGGGGGCTACGAGCAGTACGTC.

This clonotype was observed many times. The chain combines TRBV7-2 with TRBJ2-1; 8 bases align to TRBD2. The CDR3 loop spans 14 amino acids. After removal of 4 bases from V and 8 bases from J, the junction contained 7 bases not matched to a gene. Germline loops: CDR1 SGHTA, CDR2 FQGNSA. The CDR3 loop is CASSSGGPLDEQFF. DNA of the CDR3: TGTGCCAGCAGCTCGGGGGGGCCTCTGGATGAGCAGTTCTTC.

This clonotype was detected only a few times. The chain's CDR3 is CASGQPEEGLVWDTEAFF. In nucleotides, the CDR3 is TGTGCTAGTGGGCAACCGGAGGAGGGTTTAGTATGGGACACTGAAGCTTTCTTT. The V call is TRBV12-5, the J call TRBJ1-1; D call uncertain. V was trimmed by 6 bases and J by 3 bases, leaving 26 bases between them. Germline CDR1 is LGHNT and CDR2 is FRNRAP. The CDR3 covers 18 residues.

This clonotype was observed many times. The chain carries TRBV11-2 and TRBJ2-5; 12 bases are a match to TRBD2. V lost 1 base and J lost 0; bases outside the gene matches: 6. Per the germline V gene, CDR1 is SGHAT and CDR2 is FQNNGV. This CDR3 spans 18 amino acids. The CDR3 protein is CASSLVRLAGGYQETQYF. For the CDR3, the DNA is TGTGCCAGCAGCTTAGTACGCCTAGCGGGGGGGTACCAAGAGACCCAGTACTTC. The full variable domain, its missing parts supplied by reference TRBV11-2 and TRBJ2-5, is EAGVAQSPRYKIIEKRQSVAFWCNPISGHATLYWYQQILGQGPKLLIQFQNNGVVDDSQLPKDRFSAERLKGVDSTLKIQPAKLEDSAVYLCASSLVRLAGGYQETQYFGPGTRLLVL.

This clonotype is a singleton in its sample. CDR3 protein: CASTDPLGGTEAFF. The CDR3 nucleotides are TGTGCCAGCACCGATCCCTTGGGGGGCACTGAAGCTTTCTTT. The rearrangement links TRBV5-4 to TRBJ1-1; tentative D call: TRBD1 (5 bases). Germline lookup yields CDR1 SGHNT and CDR2 YYREEE (reference sequence). This CDR3 is built from 14 residues. The V and J ends lost 6 bases and 4 bases respectively, with 16 bases between them.

This chain joins TRBV14 and TRBJ2-7; no reliable D call. The ends were cut back, 0 bases at V and 3 bases at J, with 15 bases in the middle. Germline V gene lookup returns CDR1 SGHDN and CDR2 FVKESK. This CDR3 spans 16 amino acids. The CDR3 sequence: CASSQEIGETHYEQYF. The CDR3 region has the DNA TGTGCCAGCAGCCAAGAAATCGGAGAAACCCACTACGAGCAGTACTTC.

V usage is TRBV5-6 and J usage is TRBJ1-2; D gene ambiguous. The V and J ends lost 1 base and 4 bases respectively, with 11 bases between them. CDR3 length: 14 amino acids. From germline, CDR1 is SGHDT and CDR2 YYEEEE. Written as DNA, the CDR3 is TGTGCCAGCAGCTTGCGGACCGCTCTCTATGGCTACACCTTC. Translated, it gives CASSLRTALYGYTF.

The chain couples TRBV19 to TRBJ2-3; the D gene is possibly TRBD2 (6 bases). This CDR3 has 15 amino acids. Germline V gives CDR1 LNHDA, CDR2 SQIVND (reference sequence). V lost 5 bases, J lost 2 bases, and 14 bases lay in between. CDR3 residues: CASSVSPGATDTQYF. CDR3 DNA: TGTGCCAGTAGTGTCTCCCCGGGAGCCACAGATACGCAGTATTTT.

J is TRBJ1-4 and V is TRBV28; 7 bases are shared with TRBD1. The germline gives CDR1 MDHEN, CDR2 SYDVKM. V trimming: 2 bases; J trimming: 8 bases; junction bases outside the gene matches: 17. The CDR3 extends over 18 amino acids. This chain's CDR3 is CASSLRQPTGEVEEKLFF. CDR3 DNA sequence: TGTGCCAGCAGTTTACGCCAACCTACAGGGGAGGTAGAGGAAAAACTGTTTTTT.

V gene TRBV4-1 combines with J gene TRBJ2-5; D is possibly TRBD1 (5 bases). CDR1 is MGHRA and CDR2 is YSYEKL in the germline V gene. This CDR3 has 15 residues. The V end lost 0 bases, the J end lost 3 bases, and 11 bases lay between the germline ends. The CDR3 region is CASSQDPGPEETQYF. The CDR3 DNA sequence: TGCGCCAGCAGCCAAGATCCAGGGCCAGAAGAGACCCAGTACTTC.

To note about this clonotype: Compared with germline, one end of the junction differs, possibly owing to a read error. This chain uses TRBV7-7 with TRBJ2-6; D possibly corresponds to TRBD2 (5 bases). The CDR3 is 17 residues long. Germline CDR1 is SSHAT and CDR2 is FNYEAQ (reference sequence). In nucleotides, the CDR3 is TGTGCTAGCAGTAATCATGCGGGTAACTCTGGGGCCAACGTCCTGACTTTC. Its protein product is CASSNHAGNSGANVLTF. Complete variable domain (other parts from reference TRBV7-7 and TRBJ2-6): GAGVSQSPRYKVTKRGQDVTLRCDPISSHATLYWYQQALGQGPEFLTYFNYEAQPDKSGLPSDRFSAERPEGSISTLTIQRTEQRDSAMYRCASSNHAGNSGANVLTFGAGSRLTVL.

The CDR3 protein is CASSLVGYDGYTF. Written as DNA, the CDR3 is TGTGCCAGCAGTTTAGTGGGGTATGACGGCTACACCTTC. The chain is built from TRBV28 and TRBJ1-2; D unclear. The V and J ends lost 2 bases and 8 bases respectively, with 12 bases between them. Germline lookup yields CDR1 MDHEN and CDR2 SYDVKM. The CDR3 extends over 13 amino acids.

This clonotype was counted at least ten times. The chain carries TRBV7-2 and TRBJ1-2, with a possible D match to TRBD1 (5 bases). V lost 7 bases and J lost 8, with 17 bases in between. The CDR3 has 13 amino acids. The germline gives CDR1 SGHTA, CDR2 FQGNSA. The CDR3 DNA sequence: TGTGCCAGCACCCGAGCGGGGGAGAACGGCTACACCTTC. This gives the protein CASTRAGENGYTF. The variable domain in full, completed from reference TRBV7-2 and TRBJ1-2, reads GAGVSQSPSNKVTEKGKDVELRCDPISGHTALYWYRQSLGQGLEFLIYFQGNSAPDKSGLPSDRFSAERTGGSVSTLTIQRTQQEDSAVYLCASTRAGENGYTFGSGTRLTVV.

The V call is TRBV29-1, the J call TRBJ2-3; D not certain. This CDR3 comprises 10 residues. Trimming cost V 6 bases and J 6 bases, with 7 bases left between them. The germline gives CDR1 SQVTM, CDR2 ANQGSEA. The CDR3 coding sequence is TGCAGCGTACATAAGGATACGCAGTATTTT. Translated: CSVHKDTQYF.

This clonotype was seen only a few times. The V gene is TRBV7-9, the J gene TRBJ2-3, with D hard to call. CDR1 is SEHNR, CDR2 FQNEAQ, per germline (reference sequence). The CDR3 extends over 18 amino acids. The ends were cut back, 3 bases at V and 0 bases at J, with 19 bases in the middle. The CDR3 loop is CASSLPRIVRTSTDTQYF. CDR3 in DNA: TGTGCCAGCAGCTTGCCCCGGATCGTACGAACTAGCACAGATACGCAGTATTTT.